Each of the 5 T cell receptor beta chains below was sequenced from the same sample in a study of T cells in localized non-small cell lung cancer. The assay was immunoSEQ multiplex PCR, and TCRdb's table has in-frame clones only and misses some. The sample lists tens of thousands of clones, approximately 86% occurring once. Sequencing used peripheral blood, obtained before any cancer treatment. All receptors come from a woman aged 18-55 years with stage III lung adenocarcinoma.

The V call is TRBV5-1, the J call TRBJ2-6; maybe TRBD1 (6 bases). In germline, CDR1 is SGHRS, CDR2 YFSETQ. Trimming took 3 bases from V and 2 from J, leaving 9 bases between them. The CDR3 spans 15 residues. The CDR3 loop reads CASSSQGPGANVLTF. CDR3 bases: TGCGCCAGCAGCTCACAGGGACCTGGGGCCAACGTCCTGACTTTC.

The gene calls are TRBV4-1 and TRBJ1-3; the D is unclear. Trimming took off 4 bases at V and 0 bases at J, with 10 bases between the two ends. The CDR3 sequence is 15 residues long. Germline CDR1 and CDR2: MGHRA and YSYEKL. Here the CDR3 reads CASSRSSPSGNTIYF. CDR3 nucleotides: TGCGCCAGCAGCCGTAGTTCCCCCTCTGGAAACACCATATATTTT.

The chain combines TRBV6-1 with TRBJ1-4; 12 nucleotides line up with TRBD1. The germline CDR1 and CDR2 sequences are MNHNS and SASEGT. V was clipped by 10 bases and J by 1 base; unmatched bases: 4. There are 15 residues in the CDR3. The CDR3: CATRDRGLTNEKLFF. CDR3 coding DNA: TGTGCCACCAGGGACAGGGGGCTAACTAATGAAAAACTGTTTTTT.

The chain carries TRBV5-5 and TRBJ2-2; 8 nucleotides match TRBD2. Germline assignment: CDR1 SGHKS and CDR2 YYEKEE (reference sequence). This CDR3 is built from 15 residues. The V and J ends lost 4 bases and 1 base, in that order; junction bases with no gene match: 3. CDR3 bases: TGTGCCAGCAGCCTTAGCGGGGTGAACACCGGGGAGCTGTTTTTT. Translating it yields CASSLSGVNTGELFF.

The rearrangement joins TRBV11-3 to TRBJ1-2; TRBD1 aligns across 9 bases. The germline gives CDR1 SGHNT, CDR2 YENEEA. Trimming cost V 5 bases and J 6 bases; bases outside gene matches: 4. The CDR3 totals 13 residues. The CDR3 is CASSLQGADGYTF. CDR3 nucleotides: TGTGCCAGCAGCCTACAGGGGGCAGATGGCTACACCTTC.